Listed below are T cell receptor beta chains from one sample, sequenced in a study of T cell repertoires in cytomegalovirus infection. The antigens these receptors bind are not known. TCRdb reprocessed the reads with MiXCR, giving one entry per CDR3 protein. This table holds 110,000 to 150,000 distinct CDR3 sequences, around 30% found once. Sequenced material: CD8+ T cells from cultured PBMCs, taken from culture after CMV antigen stimulation. These receptors were collected from a human donor in good health (CMV status not recorded). Some clones in this sample may be carry-over from other donors' samples. The CDR3 runs from the conserved cysteine through the conserved F or W. Fields, in order: J gene, clone size, V gene, D gene, CDR3 DNA, CDR3 protein. The D gene is left open where the match is weak. Clone size is given for some rows only: seen once, a few or many times, or a class if the clone is expanded.

j_call: TRBJ1-2; clone_size: many; v_call: TRBV2; d_call: -; cdr3_nt: TGTGCCAGCAGTGAATTGGTATCTAACTATGGCTACACCTTC; cdr3_aa: CASSELVSNYGYTF
j_call: TRBJ2-7; clone_size: -; v_call: TRBV7-9; d_call: -; cdr3_nt: TGTGCCAGCAGCCATGGGGGGCACAAAAGCCACGAGCAGTACTTC; cdr3_aa: CASSHGGHKSHEQYF
j_call: TRBJ2-3; clone_size: -; v_call: TRBV6-8; d_call: TRBD1; cdr3_nt: TGTGCCAGCAGTTACCCTGGCGACAGGGATTTT; cdr3_aa: CASSYPGDRDF
j_call: TRBJ1-1; clone_size: many; v_call: TRBV12-3/TRBV12-4; d_call: -; cdr3_nt: TGTGCCAGCAGTCTGTCTGGTCGGGTGAGGGCGAACACTGAAGCTTTCTTT; cdr3_aa: CASSLSGRVRANTEAFF
j_call: TRBJ1-5; clone_size: -; v_call: TRBV7-2; d_call: TRBD1; cdr3_nt: TGTGCCAGCAGCCTCCGGACAGGGGGTAATCAGCCCCAGCATTTT; cdr3_aa: CASSLRTGGNQPQHF
j_call: TRBJ2-1; clone_size: -; v_call: TRBV27; d_call: -; cdr3_nt: TGTGCCAGCAGTCCTCTACTTAACTCCTACAATGAGCAGTTCTTC; cdr3_aa: CASSPLLNSYNEQFF
j_call: TRBJ1-1; clone_size: few; v_call: TRBV27; d_call: -; cdr3_nt: TGTGCCAGCTCGGACTCGTTCATGGAAGCTTTCTTT; cdr3_aa: CASSDSFMEAFF
j_call: TRBJ2-3; clone_size: many; v_call: TRBV7-2; d_call: -; cdr3_nt: TGTGCCAGCAGCGCATCAGGGCCCACAGATACGCAGTATTTT; cdr3_aa: CASSASGPTDTQYF
j_call: TRBJ2-2; clone_size: -; v_call: TRBV12-3/TRBV12-4; d_call: -; cdr3_nt: TGTGCCAGCAATTTCTGGGGGGCTACGAACACCGGGGAGCTGTTTTTT; cdr3_aa: CASNFWGATNTGELFF
j_call: TRBJ2-1; clone_size: -; v_call: TRBV29-1; d_call: -; cdr3_nt: TGCAGCGTTGATAGGATGGGCGAGCAGTTCTTC; cdr3_aa: CSVDRMGEQFF
j_call: TRBJ2-3; clone_size: -; v_call: TRBV7-9; d_call: TRBD2; cdr3_nt: TGTGCCAGCAGCCTCTTCGGTCTAGCGGGGGGGAACACAGATACGCAGTATTTT; cdr3_aa: CASSLFGLAGGNTDTQYF
j_call: TRBJ1-6; clone_size: -; v_call: TRBV15; d_call: -; cdr3_nt: TGTGCCACCAACACCTCGCCGGGGGATTCACCCCTCCACTTT; cdr3_aa: CATNTSPGDSPLHF
j_call: TRBJ2-3; clone_size: -; v_call: TRBV11-1; d_call: -; cdr3_nt: TGTGCCAGCAGCTCACTGTTAGGGGAAGATACGCAGTATTTT; cdr3_aa: CASSSLLGEDTQYF
j_call: TRBJ1-5; clone_size: -; v_call: TRBV2; d_call: -; cdr3_nt: TGTGCCAGCAGCCAGTCCCGGGACACGGGAAGGGGCCAGCATTTT; cdr3_aa: CASSQSRDTGRGQHF
j_call: TRBJ1-4; clone_size: -; v_call: TRBV6-1; d_call: TRBD1; cdr3_nt: TGTGCCACACAAGATGCCGGACAGGCTAATGAAAAACTGTTTTTT; cdr3_aa: CATQDAGQANEKLFF
j_call: TRBJ2-3; clone_size: many; v_call: TRBV7-2; d_call: -; cdr3_nt: TGTGCCAGCAGCTTAGAACAGGCCCAGGATACGCAGTATTTT; cdr3_aa: CASSLEQAQDTQYF
j_call: TRBJ1-2; clone_size: -; v_call: TRBV6-1; d_call: -; cdr3_nt: TGTGCCAGCAGTTGCTCCGGGGGAGGCTGTGGCTACACCTTC; cdr3_aa: CASSCSGGGCGYTF
j_call: TRBJ2-5; clone_size: -; v_call: TRBV27; d_call: TRBD2; cdr3_nt: TGTGCCAGCAGTCACGGGGGGGCCTCGGCCCAGTACTTC; cdr3_aa: CASSHGGASAQYF
j_call: TRBJ1-1; clone_size: few; v_call: TRBV2; d_call: -; cdr3_nt: TGTGCCAGCAGTATCCATAGACAGACACTGAACACTGAAGCTTTCTTT; cdr3_aa: CASSIHRQTLNTEAFF
j_call: TRBJ1-5; clone_size: many; v_call: TRBV6-6; d_call: -; cdr3_nt: TGTGCCAGCAGTTACTCTTCGGCTTCCCCGGAGCCCCAGCATTTT; cdr3_aa: CASSYSSASPEPQHF
j_call: TRBJ1-4; clone_size: -; v_call: TRBV27; d_call: -; cdr3_nt: TGTGCCAGCAGCATCGGGGGGACAACTAATGAAAAACTGTTTTTT; cdr3_aa: CASSIGGTTNEKLFF
j_call: TRBJ2-7; clone_size: few; v_call: TRBV12-3/TRBV12-4; d_call: -; cdr3_nt: TGTGCCAGCAGCGACCGGGACGTAGGCTCCTACGAGCAGTACTTC; cdr3_aa: CASSDRDVGSYEQYF
j_call: TRBJ1-2; clone_size: -; v_call: TRBV28; d_call: TRBD1; cdr3_nt: TGTGCCAGCACTCCACCGGGACAGGGTTATGGCTACACCTTC; cdr3_aa: CASTPPGQGYGYTF
j_call: TRBJ1-2; clone_size: -; v_call: TRBV27; d_call: -; cdr3_nt: TGTGCCAGCAGTTCAGGGGCCTTTGGCTACACCTTC; cdr3_aa: CASSSGAFGYTF
j_call: TRBJ1-6; clone_size: -; v_call: TRBV2; d_call: -; cdr3_nt: TGTGCCAGCAGGGGAGGGGGGGGGGCTTTCTCACCCCTCCACTTT; cdr3_aa: CASRGGGGAFSPLHF
j_call: TRBJ2-5; clone_size: few; v_call: TRBV5-1; d_call: TRBD2; cdr3_nt: TGCGCCAGCAGCTTATTAGCGGGGGCCACGTACCAAGAGACCCAGTACTTC; cdr3_aa: CASSLLAGATYQETQYF
j_call: TRBJ2-4; clone_size: -; v_call: TRBV5-1; d_call: -; cdr3_nt: TGCGCCAGCAGCCCGGTCGTGAACCTAGCCAAAAACATTCAGTACTTC; cdr3_aa: CASSPVVNLAKNIQYF
j_call: TRBJ2-7; clone_size: few; v_call: TRBV5-6; d_call: -; cdr3_nt: TGTGCCAGCAGCTCCGCGGTCGGGGACCTTTACGAGCAGTACTTC; cdr3_aa: CASSSAVGDLYEQYF
j_call: TRBJ2-1; clone_size: -; v_call: TRBV11-1; d_call: -; cdr3_nt: TGTGCCAGCAGCTTAGTTGTCACCAATGAGCAGTTCTTC; cdr3_aa: CASSLVVTNEQFF
j_call: TRBJ2-1; clone_size: -; v_call: TRBV9; d_call: TRBD2; cdr3_nt: TGTGCCAGCAGCGTAGGACTAGCGGGGGACGGGAAATACAATGAGCAGTTCTTC; cdr3_aa: CASSVGLAGDGKYNEQFF
j_call: TRBJ2-7; clone_size: few; v_call: TRBV25-1; d_call: -; cdr3_nt: TGTGCCAGCAGTACATGGAGCTCCTACGAGCAGTACTTC; cdr3_aa: CASSTWSSYEQYF
j_call: TRBJ2-1; clone_size: -; v_call: TRBV5-6; d_call: TRBD2; cdr3_nt: TGTGCCAGCAGCCTGGGACTAGCCAATGAGCAGTTCTTC; cdr3_aa: CASSLGLANEQFF
j_call: TRBJ1-2; clone_size: few; v_call: TRBV7-6; d_call: -; cdr3_nt: TGTGCCAGCAGCTTATCCCCCTCCCGGGGCTACACCTTC; cdr3_aa: CASSLSPSRGYTF
j_call: TRBJ2-5; clone_size: few; v_call: TRBV9; d_call: TRBD2; cdr3_nt: TGTGCCAGCAGCGTAGAAGCGGGGTCAGAGACCCAGTACTTC; cdr3_aa: CASSVEAGSETQYF
j_call: TRBJ2-1; clone_size: -; v_call: TRBV29-1; d_call: -; cdr3_nt: TGCAGCGTCCCGTGGGGGGTCGGGAATGAGCAGTTCTTC; cdr3_aa: CSVPWGVGNEQFF
j_call: TRBJ2-7; clone_size: -; v_call: TRBV11-1; d_call: -; cdr3_nt: TGTGCCAGCAGCCTGTTAGGAGGGTCGAACGAGCAGTACTTC; cdr3_aa: CASSLLGGSNEQYF
j_call: TRBJ1-6; clone_size: few; v_call: TRBV7-8; d_call: -; cdr3_nt: TGTGCCAGCAGCTTCCAGGACTATAATTCACCCCTCCACTTT; cdr3_aa: CASSFQDYNSPLHF
j_call: TRBJ2-3; clone_size: many; v_call: TRBV7-2; d_call: -; cdr3_nt: TGTGCCAGCAGCTTAGGGGTGGAATTAAAGGCAGATACGCAGTATTTT; cdr3_aa: CASSLGVELKADTQYF
j_call: TRBJ1-1; clone_size: few; v_call: TRBV2; d_call: TRBD1; cdr3_nt: TGTGCCAGCAGTGAAAACAGGGGAGGTGGGACTGAAGCTTTCTTT; cdr3_aa: CASSENRGGGTEAFF
j_call: TRBJ2-7; clone_size: -; v_call: TRBV9; d_call: -; cdr3_nt: TGTGCCAGCAGCGCCGGGAGTTTGGGCGAGCAGTACTTC; cdr3_aa: CASSAGSLGEQYF
j_call: TRBJ2-7; clone_size: many; v_call: TRBV28; d_call: TRBD1; cdr3_nt: TGTGCCAGCAGTCGGGACAGTTCCTACGAGCAGTACTTC; cdr3_aa: CASSRDSSYEQYF
j_call: TRBJ2-7; clone_size: -; v_call: TRBV7-8; d_call: -; cdr3_nt: TGTGCCAGCAGCTTAGGTGGGGGGCGTTGGGAGCAGTACTTC; cdr3_aa: CASSLGGGRWEQYF
j_call: TRBJ1-1; clone_size: many; v_call: TRBV7-6; d_call: -; cdr3_nt: TGTGCCAGCAGCCTCGGAGGGGGGGACACTGAAGCTTTCTTT; cdr3_aa: CASSLGGGDTEAFF
j_call: TRBJ2-6; clone_size: many; v_call: TRBV7-2; d_call: -; cdr3_nt: TGTGCCAGCAGCTTAGGGGTCGGAAACTCTGGGGCCAACGTCCTGACTTTC; cdr3_aa: CASSLGVGNSGANVLTF
j_call: TRBJ1-1; clone_size: few; v_call: TRBV7-8; d_call: -; cdr3_nt: TGTGCCAGCAGCTTTGGGTTCCTGAACACTGAAGCTTTCTTT; cdr3_aa: CASSFGFLNTEAFF